This record concerns one T cell receptor beta chain sequence. Its antigen is currently unknown. The V gene's germline CDR1 is LNHDA and CDR2 SQIVND (reference sequence). With 4 bases removed from V and 3 bases from J, the gap between germline ends came to 14 bases. The CDR3 is 15 residues long. The data belong to a study of cytomegalovirus exposure and HLA in healthy donors. Regarding the study as a whole: Per published reports, the classifier diagnosed cytomegalovirus status with high specificity and sensitivity. According to the study, roughly 160 TCR beta chains were cytomegalovirus-associated. Previously analyzed data showed that most TCR beta V segments were productive at a frequency of about 87% or about 30%. In a later analysis, parvovirus B19, influenza, CMV and Epstein-Barr virus appeared linked to several top co-occurrence clusters.

The primer mix had 60 Vbeta and 13 Jbeta primers. Method: immunoSEQ multiplex PCR; TCRdb's copy keeps in-frame clones and lacks some. Of around 150,000 clones listed, 79% are singletons. The receptor's source is a human donor in good health. The chain uses TRBV19 and TRBJ2-3; possible D gene TRBD2, 7 bases. The sequenced sample was PBMCs. CDR3 protein: CASSNRRGGTDTQYF. In DNA, the CDR3 is TGTGCCAGTAGTAACCGGAGGGGGGGGACAGATACGCAGTATTTT.